The clone carrying this T cell receptor (beta chain) was seen once. No antigen is known for it. Nominally healthy donors were sampled, though unrecorded immune exposures were likely. The data were obtained in a study of cytomegalovirus exposure and HLA in healthy donors. Study-level findings and limits: A later analysis, which compared TCR beta chains of equal frequency, found the HLA-associated ones more clonally expanded. While the bulk of TCR sequences proved rare, some public TCRs turned up in many donors. Being productive about 87% or about 30% of the time was typical of most TCR beta V segments in an earlier analysis.

This PCR relied on a set of 60 Vbeta primers and 13 Jbeta primers. TCRdb's copy holds only in-frame clones and misses some; the assay was immunoSEQ multiplex PCR. The sample includes over 200,000 clones, roughly 79% seen only once; the top ten take 1.5% to 2%. CDR3 length equals 17 residues. V lost 3 bases and J lost 6, with 21 bases in between. Looked up from germline, CDR1 is KGHSH and CDR2 is LQKENI. The source is a male donor in good health and CMV-seronegative. This chain links TRBV18 with TRBJ2-1; a possible D gene is TRBD1 (7 bases). What was sequenced was PBMCs. The CDR3 sequence: CASSPPLTGTSSNEQFF. In nucleotides, the CDR3 is TGTGCCAGCTCACCCCCCCTGACAGGGACTTCATCCAATGAGCAGTTCTTC.